The 7 T cell receptor beta chains below were found in one sample sequenced in a study of blood T cell repertoires in COVID-19. Clones were read by immunoSEQ multiplex PCR, and TCRdb kept only the in-frame ones, dropping some. Among 75,000 to 95,000 clones, 74% were seen once, and the ten largest hold around 3.9%. Sample: peripheral blood. The source of these receptors is a man aged 65 to 85 with COVID-19, enrolled during active disease.

The V gene is TRBV14, the J gene TRBJ2-3; maybe TRBD1 (5 bases). The germline V gene has CDR1 SGHDN and CDR2 FVKESK. V was trimmed by 6 bases and J by 4 bases, leaving 23 bases between them. This CDR3 is 17 amino acids long. CDR3 DNA sequence: TGTGCCAGCAGTCCAAGGTTAGGACATCATAGCCCAGATACGCAGTATTTT. It translates to CASSPRLGHHSPDTQYF.

The chain carries TRBV3-1 (or the pseudogene TRBV3-2) and TRBJ1-1, with TRBD1 as a possible D gene (5 bases). Trimming pared 2 bases from V and 11 bases from J, leaving 15 bases between. The CDR3 is 13 residues long. Germline assignment: CDR1 LGHDT and CDR2 YNNKEL (reference sequence). CDR3 region: CASSQNPGHFAFF. The CDR3 DNA is TGTGCCAGCAGCCAAAACCCAGGACATTTTGCTTTCTTT.

This clone was detected many times. V is TRBV5-8 and J is TRBJ2-7; 14 nucleotides match TRBD2. The CDR3 runs 15 residues. The ends lost 3 bases at V and 4 bases at J; junction bases unmatched: 3. Looked up from germline, CDR1 is SGHTS and CDR2 is YDEGEE. CDR3 loop: CASSWTSGRTYEQYF. The DNA of the CDR3 is TGTGCCAGCAGCTGGACTAGCGGGAGGACGTACGAGCAGTACTTC.

The J gene is TRBJ2-3, the V gene TRBV7-2; 10 bases agree with TRBD2. J lost 3 bases, V lost 2 bases, and 5 bases had no gene match. This CDR3 region has 16 residues. CDR1 and CDR2 from the germline V gene are SGHTA and FQGNSA. This chain's CDR3 is CASSLFQLAGTDTQYF. For the CDR3, the DNA is TGTGCCAGCAGCTTATTCCAACTAGCGGGAACAGATACGCAGTATTTT.

V is TRBV5-1 and J is TRBJ1-2, with 7 bases identical to TRBD1. The trim removed 4 bases at V and 0 bases at J, leaving 15 bases unmatched. The CDR3 consists of 18 residues. In germline, CDR1 is SGHRS, CDR2 YFSETQ. CDR3 coding DNA: TGCGCCAGCAGCCTCGTCCCGGGACAGCTGAAAGCTAACTATGGCTACACCTTC. This sequence encodes CASSLVPGQLKANYGYTF.

This clone showed up many times. The chain couples TRBV7-5 to TRBJ2-1; TRBD2, as called in the table, went unchecked against the DNA. TRBV7-5 corresponds to a pseudogene. The CDR3 contains 14 residues. CDR3 in DNA: TGTGTTACGCCCCGACTAGTACGTAACAATGAGCAGTTCTTC. Its translation is CVTPRLVRNNEQFF.

CDR3 in DNA: TGTGCCAGCAGCTTAGCGCGGGCTAGCGGGAGGTTCCCCTACGAGCAGTACTTC. This gives the protein CASSLARASGRFPYEQYF. The V call is TRBV7-2, the J call TRBJ2-7, with 11 bases aligning to TRBD2. The germline V gene has CDR1 SGHTA and CDR2 FQGNSA. Trimming at V came to 0 bases and at J to 2 bases, leaving 9 bases not matched to a gene. The CDR3 is made up of 18 amino acids.